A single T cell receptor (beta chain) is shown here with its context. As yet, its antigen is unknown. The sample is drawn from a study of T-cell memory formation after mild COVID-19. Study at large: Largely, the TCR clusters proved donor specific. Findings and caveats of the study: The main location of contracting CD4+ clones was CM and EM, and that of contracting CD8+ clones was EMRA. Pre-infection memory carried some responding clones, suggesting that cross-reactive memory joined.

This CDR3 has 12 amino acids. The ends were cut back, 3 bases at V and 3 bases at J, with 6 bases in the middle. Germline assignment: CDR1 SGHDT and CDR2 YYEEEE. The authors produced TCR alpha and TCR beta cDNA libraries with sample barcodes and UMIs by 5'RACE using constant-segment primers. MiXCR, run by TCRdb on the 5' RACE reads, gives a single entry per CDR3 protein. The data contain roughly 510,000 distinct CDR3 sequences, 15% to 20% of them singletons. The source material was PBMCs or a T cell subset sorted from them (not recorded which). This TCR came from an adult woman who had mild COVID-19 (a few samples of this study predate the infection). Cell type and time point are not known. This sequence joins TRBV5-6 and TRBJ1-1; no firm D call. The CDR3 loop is CASSSTDTEAFF. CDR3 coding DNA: TGTGCCAGCAGCTCCACGGACACTGAAGCTTTCTTT.